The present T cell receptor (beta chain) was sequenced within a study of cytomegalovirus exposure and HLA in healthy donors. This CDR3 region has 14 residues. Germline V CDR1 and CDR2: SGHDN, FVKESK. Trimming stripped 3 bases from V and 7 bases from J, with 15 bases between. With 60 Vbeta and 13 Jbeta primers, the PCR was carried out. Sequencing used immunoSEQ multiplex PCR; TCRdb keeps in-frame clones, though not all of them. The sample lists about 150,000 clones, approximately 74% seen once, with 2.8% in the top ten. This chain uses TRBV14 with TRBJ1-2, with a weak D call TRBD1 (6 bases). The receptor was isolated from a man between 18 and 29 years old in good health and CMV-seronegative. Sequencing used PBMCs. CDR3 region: CASSHQPGGAGYTF. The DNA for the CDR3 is TGTGCCAGCAGCCATCAACCCGGGGGGGCTGGCTACACCTTC.